Detailed here is one TCR beta chain. What it recognizes is unknown. This sample was included in a study of monozygotic twins with inflammatory bowel disease. Points from the study as a whole: Patients received differing immunosuppressive treatments, which may have added variability to their repertoires. It was not supported that a single strong signal or clonotype was associated with IBD.

Blood (approximately 2.5 ml) was collected from every donor individually. Both TCRalpha and TCRbeta cDNA were subjected to two nested PCRs lasting approximately 16 and 10 cycles. TCRdb re-called the 5' RACE reads and gives one entry per CDR3 protein, without DNA. The sample has 110,000 to 150,000 distinct CDR3 sequences. The CDR3 loop spans 14 amino acids. The sequence came from a human donor with ulcerative colitis or Crohn's disease, or a healthy co-twin of an affected twin (not recorded which). The genes are TRBV12-3 or TRBV12-4 and TRBJ1-6. The sequenced material came from blood. CDR3 residues: CASSRSSRNSPLHF.